Reported below is one T cell receptor (beta chain). This sample is part of a study of blood T cell repertoires in COVID-19. Looking at the study overall: Sites in the United States, Italy and Spain provided acute and convalescent COVID-19 samples. PBMCs, B-cell-depleted T cells, or T cells were the source of the cDNA or gDNA that made up the material.

CDR3 length equals 13 residues. Germline V CDR1 and CDR2: SGHNT, YYREEE (reference sequence). V was trimmed by 2 bases and J by 8 bases, leaving 13 bases between them. In the original analysis: Quantification of nucleated cells was approximated via reference gene primer amplification. Sequencing was performed with immunoSEQ multiplex PCR; in TCRdb, only in-frame clones are kept and a portion is missing. The V and J calls and clone size come from that table; D and trimming were worked out from the DNA. The sample contains 150,000 to 200,000 clones, roughly nine tenths of which appear only once. The source is a human donor with acute COVID-19. The donor label of this sample is uncertain. The chain joins TRBV5-4 to TRBJ1-2; D gene uncertain. Sequences were obtained from PBMCs or T cells enriched from blood (not recorded which). The CDR3 loop reads CASSFRGFGGYTF. The CDR3 DNA follows: TGTGCCAGCAGCTTCCGGGGATTCGGCGGCTACACCTTC.